This paragraph covers one TCR beta chain sequence. Its antigen remains unidentified. The table came from immunoSEQ multiplex PCR; TCRdb's copy has only in-frame clones and leaves some out. The sample has roughly 120,000 clones, approximately 90% seen once. The sample originates from a study of T cell responses to AZD1222 COVID-19 vaccine. Whole-study findings and limits: Reportedly, close to half of spike-specific TCRs are directed against unmutated variant regions. Mapped onto spike, vaccine-associated CD4 TCRs spanned it and were dominant at 160-218 and 743-854.

Pooling covered second doses at about 4 or about 12 weeks. Trimming stripped 1 base from V and 4 bases from J, with 16 bases between. In germline, CDR1 is GTSNPN, CDR2 SVGIG (reference sequence). The CDR3 is 15 amino acids. The sequences come from peripheral blood, collected 28 days after the second AZD1222 dose. The chain recombines TRBV30 with TRBJ1-1, with TRBD1 as a possible D gene (5 bases). The source of this sequence is an adult who received the AZD1222 COVID-19 vaccine. This CDR3 reads CAWSDIWGSRTEAFF. In DNA form, the CDR3 reads TGTGCCTGGAGTGATATTTGGGGGAGTCGCACTGAAGCTTTCTTT.